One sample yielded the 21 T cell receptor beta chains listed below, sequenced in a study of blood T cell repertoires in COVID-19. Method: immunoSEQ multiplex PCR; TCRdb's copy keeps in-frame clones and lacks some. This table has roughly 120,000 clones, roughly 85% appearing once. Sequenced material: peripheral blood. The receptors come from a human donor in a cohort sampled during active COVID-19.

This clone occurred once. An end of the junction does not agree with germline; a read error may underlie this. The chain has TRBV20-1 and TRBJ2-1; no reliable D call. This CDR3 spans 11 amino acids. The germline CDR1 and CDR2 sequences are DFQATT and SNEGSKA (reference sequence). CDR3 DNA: TGCAGTGCTAGGAGGTCGGGTTGGCATCTCTTC. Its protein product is CSARRSGWHLF.

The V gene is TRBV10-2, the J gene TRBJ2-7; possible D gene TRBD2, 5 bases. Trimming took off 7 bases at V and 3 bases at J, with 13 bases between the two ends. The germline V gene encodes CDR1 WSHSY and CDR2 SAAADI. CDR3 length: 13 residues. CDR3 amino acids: CASTDGVRYEQYF. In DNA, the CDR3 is TGCGCCAGCACAGACGGGGTGCGCTACGAGCAGTACTTC.

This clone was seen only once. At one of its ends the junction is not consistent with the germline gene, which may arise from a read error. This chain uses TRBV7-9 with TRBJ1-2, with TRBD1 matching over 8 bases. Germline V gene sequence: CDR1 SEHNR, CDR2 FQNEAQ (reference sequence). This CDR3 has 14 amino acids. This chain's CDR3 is CASSLDRGVYGYTF. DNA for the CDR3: TGTGCCAGCAGTTTAGACAGGGGAGTCTATGGCTACACCTTC. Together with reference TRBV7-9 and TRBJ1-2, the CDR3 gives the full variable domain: DTGVSQNPRHKITKRGQNVTFRCDPISEHNRLYWYRQTLGQGPEFLTYFQNEAQLEKSRLLSDRFSAERPKGSFSTLEIQRTEQGDSAMYLCASSLDRGVYGYTFGSGTRLTVV.

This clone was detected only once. The DNA of the CDR3 is TGTGCCAGTGCTAACTCGTATGAAGCTTTCTTT. The encoded protein is CASANSYEAFF. This chain uses TRBV28 with TRBJ1-1; D call uncertain. The CDR3 extends over 11 amino acids. V was pared by 9 bases and J by 7 bases, with 12 bases between. Per the germline V gene, CDR1 is MDHEN and CDR2 is SYDVKM.

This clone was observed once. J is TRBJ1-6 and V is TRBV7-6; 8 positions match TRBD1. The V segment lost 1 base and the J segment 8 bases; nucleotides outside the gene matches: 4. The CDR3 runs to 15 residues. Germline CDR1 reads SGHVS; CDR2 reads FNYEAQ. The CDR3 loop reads CASSLGTGLDSPLHF. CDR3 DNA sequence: TGTGCCAGCAGCTTAGGGACAGGGTTGGATTCACCCCTCCACTTT.

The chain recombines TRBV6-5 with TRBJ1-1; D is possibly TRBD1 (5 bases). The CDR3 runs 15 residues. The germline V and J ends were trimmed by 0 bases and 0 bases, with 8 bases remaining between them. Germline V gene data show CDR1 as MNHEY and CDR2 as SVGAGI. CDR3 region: CASSYSGLVNTEAFF. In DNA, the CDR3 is TGTGCCAGCAGTTACTCGGGGCTAGTGAACACTGAAGCTTTCTTT.

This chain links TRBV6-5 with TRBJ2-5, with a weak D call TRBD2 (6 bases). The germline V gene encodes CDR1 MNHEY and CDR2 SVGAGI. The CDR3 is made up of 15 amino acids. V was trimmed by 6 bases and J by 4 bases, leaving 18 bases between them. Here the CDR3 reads CASRAGTPMRETQYF. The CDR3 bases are TGTGCCAGCAGAGCCGGGACTCCGATGCGAGAGACCCAGTACTTC.

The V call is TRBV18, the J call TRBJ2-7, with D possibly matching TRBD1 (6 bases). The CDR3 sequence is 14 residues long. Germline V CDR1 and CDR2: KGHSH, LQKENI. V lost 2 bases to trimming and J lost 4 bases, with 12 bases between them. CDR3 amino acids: CASSPRQGSYEQYF. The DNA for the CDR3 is TGTGCCAGCTCACCAAGGCAGGGGAGTTACGAGCAGTACTTC.

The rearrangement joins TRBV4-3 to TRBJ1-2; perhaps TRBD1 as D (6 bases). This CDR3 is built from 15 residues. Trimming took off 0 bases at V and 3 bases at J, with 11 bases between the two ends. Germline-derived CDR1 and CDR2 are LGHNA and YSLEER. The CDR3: CASSQDNRADYGYTF. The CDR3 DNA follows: TGCGCCAGCAGCCAAGATAACAGGGCCGACTATGGCTACACCTTC.

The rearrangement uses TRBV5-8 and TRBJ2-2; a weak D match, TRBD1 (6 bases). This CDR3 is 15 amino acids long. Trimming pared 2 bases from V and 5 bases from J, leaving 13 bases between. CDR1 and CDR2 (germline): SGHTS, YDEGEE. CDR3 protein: CASSLQGLWTGELFF. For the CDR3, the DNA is TGTGCCAGCAGCTTACAGGGTCTTTGGACCGGGGAGCTGTTTTTT.

The chain's CDR3 is CASRDNMNTEAFF. In nucleotides, the CDR3 is TGTGCCAGCAGGGACAACATGAACACTGAAGCTTTCTTT. The V gene is TRBV28, the J gene TRBJ1-1; D might be TRBD1 (5 bases). The CDR3 is made up of 13 amino acids. Trimming left V 6 bases short and J 0 bases short, with 8 bases between. Germline values: CDR1 MDHEN, CDR2 SYDVKM.

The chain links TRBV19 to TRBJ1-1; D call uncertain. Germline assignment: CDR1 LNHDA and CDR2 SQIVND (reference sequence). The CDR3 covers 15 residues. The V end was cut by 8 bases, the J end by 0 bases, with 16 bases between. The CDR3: CASLPIDSLNTEAFF. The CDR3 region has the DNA TGTGCCAGTCTTCCGATCGATAGTCTGAACACTGAAGCTTTCTTT.

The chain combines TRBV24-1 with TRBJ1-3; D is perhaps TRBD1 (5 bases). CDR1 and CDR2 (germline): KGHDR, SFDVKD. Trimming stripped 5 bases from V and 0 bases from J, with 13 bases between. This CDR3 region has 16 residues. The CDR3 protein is CATSGSGGSSGNTIYF. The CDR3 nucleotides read TGTGCCACCAGTGGCTCTGGGGGGAGCTCTGGAAACACCATATATTTT.

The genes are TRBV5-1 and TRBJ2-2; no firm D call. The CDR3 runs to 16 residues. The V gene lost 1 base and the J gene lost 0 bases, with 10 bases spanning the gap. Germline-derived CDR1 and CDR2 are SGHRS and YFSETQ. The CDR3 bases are TGCGCCAGCAGCTTGTTATCCAGAACGAACACCGGGGAGCTGTTTTTT. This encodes CASSLLSRTNTGELFF.

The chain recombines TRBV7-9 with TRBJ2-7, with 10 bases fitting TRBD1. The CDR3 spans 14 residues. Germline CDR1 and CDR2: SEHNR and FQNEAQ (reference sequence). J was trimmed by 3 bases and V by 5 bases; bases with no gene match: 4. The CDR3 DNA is TGTGCCAGCAGCCCCGGGACAGGGGACTACGAGCAGTACTTC. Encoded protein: CASSPGTGDYEQYF. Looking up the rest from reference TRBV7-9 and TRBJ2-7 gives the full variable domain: DTGVSQNPRHKITKRGQNVTFRCDPISEHNRLYWYRQTLGQGPEFLTYFQNEAQLEKSRLLSDRFSAERPKGSFSTLEIQRTEQGDSAMYLCASSPGTGDYEQYFGPGTRLTVT.

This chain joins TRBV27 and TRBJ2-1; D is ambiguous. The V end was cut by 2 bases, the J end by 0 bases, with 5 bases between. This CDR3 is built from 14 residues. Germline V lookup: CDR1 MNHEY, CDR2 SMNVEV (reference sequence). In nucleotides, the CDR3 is TGTGCCAGCAGTTTAACTAACTCCTACAATGAGCAGTTCTTC. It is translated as CASSLTNSYNEQFF.

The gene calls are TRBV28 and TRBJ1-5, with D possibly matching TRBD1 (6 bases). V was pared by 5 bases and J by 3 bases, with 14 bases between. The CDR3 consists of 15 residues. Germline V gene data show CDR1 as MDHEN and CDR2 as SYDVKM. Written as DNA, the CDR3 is TGTGCCAGCAGTCCCTCCGCAGGGGTCAATCAGCCCCAGCATTTT. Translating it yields CASSPSAGVNQPQHF.

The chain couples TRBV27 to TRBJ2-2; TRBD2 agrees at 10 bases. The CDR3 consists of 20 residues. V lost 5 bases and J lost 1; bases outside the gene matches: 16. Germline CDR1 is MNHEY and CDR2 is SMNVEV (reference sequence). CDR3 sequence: CASSPRRTSGASGNTGELFF. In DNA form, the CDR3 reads TGTGCCAGCAGTCCCAGAAGAACTAGCGGGGCCTCCGGGAACACCGGGGAGCTGTTTTTT.

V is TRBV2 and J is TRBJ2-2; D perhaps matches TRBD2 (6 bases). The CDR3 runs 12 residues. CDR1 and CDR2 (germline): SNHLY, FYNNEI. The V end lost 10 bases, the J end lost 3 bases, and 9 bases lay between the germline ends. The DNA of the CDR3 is TGTGCCACCAGCGGGTACACCGGGGAGCTGTTTTTT. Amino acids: CATSGYTGELFF.

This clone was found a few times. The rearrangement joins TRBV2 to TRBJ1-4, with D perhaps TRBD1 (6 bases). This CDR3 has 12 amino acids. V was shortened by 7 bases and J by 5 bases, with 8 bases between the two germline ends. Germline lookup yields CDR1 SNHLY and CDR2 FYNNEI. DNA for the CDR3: TGTGCCAGCAACAGGGAAAATGAAAAACTGTTTTTT. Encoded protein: CASNRENEKLFF. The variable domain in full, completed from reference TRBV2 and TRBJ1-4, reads EPEVTQTPSHQVTQMGQEVILRCVPISNHLYFYWYRQILGQKVEFLVSFYNNEISEKSEIFDDQFSVERPDGSNFTLKIRSTKLEDSAMYFCASNRENEKLFFGSGTQLSVL.

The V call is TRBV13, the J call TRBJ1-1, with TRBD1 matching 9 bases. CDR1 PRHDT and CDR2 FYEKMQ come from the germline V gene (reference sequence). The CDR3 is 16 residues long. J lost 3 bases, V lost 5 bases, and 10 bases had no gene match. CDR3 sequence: CASSPRRDRVYTEAFF. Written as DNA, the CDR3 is TGTGCCAGCAGCCCCCGACGGGACAGGGTTTACACTGAAGCTTTCTTT.